The 23 T cell receptor beta chains given below trace back to one sample, sequenced in a study of blood T cell repertoires in COVID-19. Sequencing was performed with immunoSEQ multiplex PCR; in TCRdb, only in-frame clones are kept and a portion is missing. The sample comprises roughly 240,000 clones, approximately 85% of which are singletons, and 4.5% to 6% rests with the top ten. The sample was peripheral blood. Receptor source: a man between 45 and 60 years old with COVID-19, enrolled during active disease.

The chain combines TRBV7-3 with TRBJ2-7, with D possibly TRBD2 on 6 matching bases. CDR1 SGHTA and CDR2 FQGTGA come from the germline V gene. The CDR3 extends over 13 amino acids. Trimming pared 5 bases from V and 6 bases from J, leaving 14 bases between. The CDR3 DNA follows: TGTGCCAGCAGCATCGGGACGGAGGGCGAGCAGTACTTC. This sequence encodes CASSIGTEGEQYF. The whole variable domain, filled in from reference TRBV7-3 and TRBJ2-7, reads GAGVSQTPSNKVTEKGKYVELRCDPISGHTALYWYRQSLGQGPEFLIYFQGTGAADDSGLPNDRFFAVRPEGSVSTLKIQRTERGDSAVYLCASSIGTEGEQYFGPGTRLTVT.

The chain carries TRBV28 and TRBJ1-2, with unresolved D. Looked up from germline, CDR1 is MDHEN and CDR2 is SYDVKM. V dropped 2 bases and J dropped 5 bases, with 9 bases sitting between them. The CDR3 covers 13 residues. CDR3 DNA: TGTGCCAGCAGTTTAGACGGGGTGTATGGCTACACCTTC. Translated, it gives CASSLDGVYGYTF.

The gene calls are TRBV3-1 (or the pseudogene TRBV3-2) and TRBJ1-1; D not certain. Trimming took off 6 bases at V and 4 bases at J, with 12 bases between the two ends. CDR1 and CDR2 (germline): LGHDT, YNNKEL (reference sequence). The CDR3 runs 13 residues. The DNA for the CDR3 is TGTGCCAGCAGACCGCGTCCCGGCACTGAAGCTTTCTTT. It encodes CASRPRPGTEAFF.

The chain recombines TRBV27 with TRBJ2-2; maybe TRBD1 (6 bases). CDR1 is MNHEY and CDR2 is SMNVEV in the germline V gene (reference sequence). This CDR3 is 18 amino acids long. Deletions cut 6 bases from V and 3 bases from J, with 23 bases between. CDR3 amino acids: CASSPSMGALPYTGELFF. Written as DNA, the CDR3 is TGTGCCAGCAGCCCTTCGATGGGGGCGCTTCCTTACACCGGGGAGCTGTTTTTT.

This chain links TRBV5-1 with TRBJ2-7; possible D gene TRBD1, 5 bases. The CDR3 sequence is 16 residues long. V was shortened by 0 bases and J by 0 bases, with 13 bases between the two germline ends. Germline CDR1 is SGHRS and CDR2 is YFSETQ. The CDR3 loop reads CASSLGPGPSSYEQYF. The CDR3 coding sequence is TGCGCCAGCAGCTTGGGACCAGGGCCGAGCTCCTACGAGCAGTACTTC.

The gene calls are TRBV7-2 and TRBJ2-1; D is unresolved. The CDR3 loop spans 15 amino acids. The germline gives CDR1 SGHTA, CDR2 FQGNSA. V dropped 2 bases and J dropped 4 bases, with 12 bases sitting between them. CDR3 amino acids: CASSLWRGEYNEQFF. In nucleotides, the CDR3 is TGTGCCAGCAGCTTATGGCGCGGCGAATACAATGAGCAGTTCTTC. Full variable domain (outside the CDR3, taken from reference TRBV7-2 and TRBJ2-1): GAGVSQSPSNKVTEKGKDVELRCDPISGHTALYWYRQSLGQGLEFLIYFQGNSAPDKSGLPSDRFSAERTGGSVSTLTIQRTQQEDSAVYLCASSLWRGEYNEQFFGPGTRLTVL.

Only one count was recorded for this clone. The rearrangement joins TRBV5-4 to TRBJ1-5; no firm D call. This CDR3 region has 13 residues. CDR1 and CDR2 (germline): SGHNT, YYREEE (reference sequence). V was shortened by 1 base and J by 6 bases, with 8 bases between the two germline ends. The CDR3 here is CASSLFGSQPQHF. CDR3 DNA: TGTGCCAGCAGCTTGTTCGGGAGTCAGCCCCAGCATTTT.

CDR3 residues: CASSERGTGNYGYTF. The CDR3, as DNA: TGTGCCAGCAGTGAAAGGGGGACAGGGAACTATGGCTACACCTTC. The rearrangement links TRBV6-1 to TRBJ1-2, with 9 nucleotides matching TRBD1. The germline V gene encodes CDR1 MNHNS and CDR2 SASEGT. V dropped 2 bases and J dropped 2; count of bases not matched to a gene: 3. The CDR3 is 15 residues long.

The gene calls are TRBV27 and TRBJ1-2; 7 bases map to TRBD1. V dropped 5 bases and J dropped 5; count of bases not matched to a gene: 11. This CDR3 contains 15 residues. Germline-derived CDR1 and CDR2 are MNHEY and SMNVEV (reference sequence). The DNA for the CDR3 is TGTGCCAGCAGTCTCCGGGACAGAGGCCTTTATGGCTACACCTTC. Translated, it gives CASSLRDRGLYGYTF.

The chain combines TRBV24-1 with TRBJ2-1, with 12 bases identical to TRBD2. Germline V CDR1 and CDR2: KGHDR, SFDVKD. Losses at the gene ends were 4 bases for V and 4 bases for J; bases not matched to a gene: 7. The CDR3 extends over 17 amino acids. The CDR3 DNA follows: TGTGCCACCAGTGAGTCTAGCGGGGGGGGACCGTACAATGAGCAGTTCTTC. Its protein is CATSESSGGGPYNEQFF.

The V and J genes are TRBV19 and TRBJ2-1, with 8 bases lining up with TRBD2. Germline V CDR1 and CDR2: LNHDA, SQIVND (reference sequence). The CDR3 extends over 16 amino acids. With 1 base clipped from V and 12 bases from J, the junction kept 14 bases outside the gene matches. CDR3 sequence reads: CASSIVVVGRGAPQFF. CDR3 DNA: TGTGCCAGTAGTATAGTAGTAGTAGGGCGGGGGGCCCCGCAGTTCTTC. The whole variable domain, filled in from reference TRBV19 and TRBJ2-1, reads DGGITQSPKYLFRKEGQNVTLSCEQNLNHDAMYWYRQDPGQGLRLIYYSQIVNDFQKGDIAEGYSVSREKKESFPLTVTSAQKNPTAFYLCASSIVVVGRGAPQFFGPGTRLTVL.

This clone is a singleton in its sample. The chain is built from TRBV2 and TRBJ1-2; 8 bases fit TRBD1. The CDR3 runs 14 residues. Germline CDR1 and CDR2: SNHLY and FYNNEI. With V trimmed by 8 bases and J by 4 bases, 9 bases remained unmatched. CDR3 residues: CASLGDRKVYGYTF. DNA of the CDR3: TGTGCCAGCTTGGGGGACAGGAAGGTCTATGGCTACACCTTC.

The table lists this clone with a count of one. The V gene is TRBV7-8, the J gene TRBJ2-2, with D unclear. The CDR3 spans 14 residues. Trimming stripped 1 base from V and 2 bases from J, with 5 bases between. In germline, CDR1 is SGHVS, CDR2 FQNEAQ. The CDR3 DNA is TGTGCCAGCAGCTTAGATTATAACACCGGGGAGCTGTTTTTT. Translation: CASSLDYNTGELFF.

V usage is TRBV6-5 and J usage is TRBJ2-2, with a tentative D call TRBD1 (5 bases). This CDR3 is built from 14 residues. Germline V gene sequence: CDR1 MNHEY, CDR2 SVGAGI. V gave up 7 bases and J gave up 7 bases, with 16 bases separating them. The CDR3: CASTHTVRDGELFF. CDR3 sequence (DNA): TGTGCCAGCACCCACACCGTCAGGGACGGGGAGCTGTTTTTT.

The CDR3 nucleotides are TGCAGCGTTGATTCGGTCGAGGGAGGCCTAGGCTACACCTTC. Protein product: CSVDSVEGGLGYTF. The chain links TRBV29-1 to TRBJ1-2; D is uncertain. V was clipped by 3 bases and J by 8 bases, with 19 bases between them. The germline CDR1 and CDR2 sequences are SQVTM and ANQGSEA. The CDR3 spans 14 residues.

This sequence joins TRBV6-5 and TRBJ2-7; 8 positions agree with TRBD2. Germline V gives CDR1 MNHEY, CDR2 SVGAGI. The CDR3 loop spans 14 amino acids. The V and J ends lost 4 bases and 0 bases, in that order; junction bases with no gene match: 2. The CDR3 DNA follows: TGTGCCAGCAGTTTAGCGGGGAGCTCCTACGAGCAGTACTTC. This translates into CASSLAGSSYEQYF.

The J gene is TRBJ2-2, the V gene TRBV28, with 7 bases that match TRBD2. Germline values: CDR1 MDHEN, CDR2 SYDVKM. The V gene end was trimmed by 4 bases and the J gene end by 1 base; junction bases not matched to a gene: 3. CDR3 length: 15 residues. The CDR3 DNA follows: TGTGCCAGCAGTTCGGGCGGGGGGAACACCGGGGAGCTGTTTTTT. Its translation: CASSSGGGNTGELFF.

The chain uses TRBV29-1 and TRBJ2-7, with D possibly TRBD1 on 6 matching bases. Per germline, CDR1 SQVTM and CDR2 ANQGSEA. The CDR3 extends over 11 amino acids. V was trimmed by 7 bases and J by 5 bases, leaving 12 bases between them. The CDR3 is CSGLQGNEQYF. The DNA for the CDR3 is TGCAGCGGCCTACAGGGTAACGAGCAGTACTTC.

The V gene is TRBV6-4, the J gene TRBJ1-1, with 7 bases that match TRBD1. The CDR3 has 13 amino acids. Trimming removed 6 bases from V and 2 bases from J; junction bases left unmatched: 3. Germline lookup yields CDR1 MRHNA and CDR2 SNTAGT. The CDR3 DNA is TGTGCCAGCAGAGGGACAGATAACACTGAAGCTTTCTTT. As protein: CASRGTDNTEAFF.

This rearrangement joins TRBV18 to TRBJ2-7, with 10 bases that match TRBD1. The CDR3 totals 17 residues. The V gene end was trimmed by 4 bases and the J gene end by 2 bases; junction bases not matched to a gene: 11. Germline-derived CDR1 and CDR2 are KGHSH and LQKENI. The CDR3 DNA reads as TGTGCCAGCTCACAGGGAGCCCTGGGGACAGGGGCCTACGAGCAGTACTTC. It codes for CASSQGALGTGAYEQYF. Full variable domain (outside the CDR3, taken from reference TRBV18 and TRBJ2-7): NAGVMQNPRHLVRRRGQEARLRCSPMKGHSHVYWYRQLPEEGLKFMVYLQKENIIDESGMPKERFSAEFPKEGPSILRIQQVVRGDSAAYFCASSQGALGTGAYEQYFGPGTRLTVT.

This sequence joins TRBV7-9 and TRBJ1-3; D is unresolved. Germline V CDR1 and CDR2: SEHNR, FQNEAQ (reference sequence). The V end lost 3 bases, the J end lost 0 bases, and 12 bases lay between the germline ends. The CDR3 has 16 residues. This CDR3 is CASSFLYSGSGNTIYF. CDR3 DNA sequence: TGTGCCAGCAGCTTTCTTTACAGCGGCTCTGGAAACACCATATATTTT.

This sequence joins TRBV5-1 and TRBJ2-5; 10 bases agree with TRBD1. V dropped 4 bases and J dropped 7; count of bases not matched to a gene: 7. The CDR3 runs 14 residues. Germline-derived CDR1 and CDR2 are SGHRS and YFSETQ. The CDR3: CASSEGQGGATQYF. The DNA for the CDR3 is TGCGCCAGCAGCGAAGGACAGGGGGGCGCGACCCAGTACTTC.

This clone was picked up one time. This chain uses TRBV4-2 with TRBJ2-1; D might be TRBD2 (5 bases). CDR3 length: 15 residues. V lost 2 bases and J 0 bases, leaving 8 bases between the germline ends. Germline lookup yields CDR1 LGHNA and CDR2 YNFKEQ. The CDR3: CASSQTRSSYNEQFF. The CDR3 DNA follows: TGTGCCAGCAGCCAAACTAGGAGCTCCTACAATGAGCAGTTCTTC.